The 23 T cell receptor beta chains below come from one sample, sequenced in a study of response to subunit inactivated influenza vaccine. TCRdb fed the RT-PCR reads into MiXCR, producing one record per CDR3 protein. This table has about 170,000 distinct CDR3 sequences, over 8.5% appearing once. This sample comprised CD8+ T cells sorted from PBMCs, obtained roughly 24 months after vaccination. These TCRs come from a man between 50 and 75 years old who received an inactivated influenza vaccine.

This chain joins TRBV4-1 and TRBJ2-2; D is unclear. Trimming left V 0 bases short and J 1 base short, with 6 bases between. The germline V gene encodes CDR1 MGHRA and CDR2 YSYEKL. This CDR3 has 15 amino acids. The CDR3 region is CASSQDEWNTGELFF. The CDR3 DNA is TGCGCCAGCAGCCAAGATGAGTGGAACACCGGGGAGCTGTTTTTT.

The sample holds a few counts of this clonotype. The chain employs TRBV28 and TRBJ2-7; 13 bases agree with TRBD2. The CDR3 is 15 amino acids. Trimming at V came to 4 bases and at J to 5 bases, leaving 5 bases not matched to a gene. Germline V gives CDR1 MDHEN, CDR2 SYDVKM. The CDR3 DNA follows: TGTGCCAGCAGTTGGACTAGCGGGGGTTACGACGAGCAGTACTTC. Its translation: CASSWTSGGYDEQYF.

This clonotype was detected a few times. This CDR3 is CASSIGDIRSYEQYF. For the CDR3, the DNA is TGTGCCAGTAGTATAGGTGACATCCGCTCCTACGAGCAGTACTTC. This chain joins TRBV19 and TRBJ2-7; D ambiguous. Germline CDR1 LNHDA, CDR2 SQIVND (reference sequence). The CDR3 is 15 amino acids. The V gene lost 1 base and the J gene lost 0 bases, with 10 bases spanning the gap.

The chain joins TRBV7-9 to TRBJ1-1; D gene unclear. CDR3 size: 10 residues. The germline CDR1 and CDR2 sequences are SEHNR and FQNEAQ (reference sequence). V was pared by 5 bases and J by 11 bases, with 9 bases between. The CDR3 nucleotides are TGTGCCAGCAGCCCTGGCACTGCTTTCTTT. It codes for CASSPGTAFF.

The V call is TRBV5-6, the J call TRBJ1-1; 8 nucleotides match TRBD1. The CDR3 has 13 amino acids. Germline CDR1 is SGHDT and CDR2 is YYEEEE. V shed 4 bases and J 6 bases; nucleotides not matched to a gene: 5. The CDR3 DNA sequence: TGTGCCAGCAGCAATTCAGGGGGCGCTGAAGCTTTCTTT. It encodes CASSNSGGAEAFF.

The chain uses TRBV19 and TRBJ1-5, with D unclear. CDR1 and CDR2 (germline): LNHDA, SQIVND (reference sequence). CDR3 length equals 14 residues. The V and J ends lost 10 bases and 1 base respectively, with 14 bases between them. CDR3 protein: CATKGTESNQPQHF. In DNA, the CDR3 is TGTGCCACCAAGGGTACAGAAAGCAATCAGCCCCAGCATTTT.

This chain connects TRBV2 to TRBJ2-2; TRBD1 is a possible D gene (6 bases). The CDR3 loop spans 15 amino acids. Germline loops: CDR1 SNHLY, CDR2 FYNNEI. Trimming left V 3 bases short and J 0 bases short, with 8 bases between. The CDR3 is CASSEGHSNTGELFF. DNA for the CDR3: TGTGCCAGCAGTGAGGGACATTCGAACACCGGGGAGCTGTTTTTT.

V gene TRBV4-2 combines with J gene TRBJ1-1, with unresolved D. In germline, CDR1 is LGHNA, CDR2 YNFKEQ. Between the trimmed V and J ends, which lost 1 base and 5 bases, there was a span of 14 bases. The CDR3 length is 15 residues. The chain's CDR3 is CASSQVETLGTEAFF. The CDR3 DNA reads as TGTGCCAGCAGCCAAGTCGAAACCTTGGGAACTGAAGCTTTCTTT.

This clonotype turned up a few times. This sequence joins TRBV20-1 and TRBJ2-1, with 8 nucleotides matching TRBD2. With 1 base clipped from V and 5 bases from J, the junction kept 13 bases outside the gene matches. The CDR3 is 17 residues long. Per germline, CDR1 DFQATT and CDR2 SNEGSKA (reference sequence). The CDR3 bases are TGCAGTGCTAGAGGGTATAGTCGGGAGGGCCTGAACAATGAGCAGTTCTTC. Protein product: CSARGYSREGLNNEQFF.

The V and J genes are TRBV6-1 and TRBJ2-7, with D unclear. V gave up 7 bases and J gave up 6 bases, with 19 bases separating them. The CDR3 length is 14 residues. Germline V gene lookup returns CDR1 MNHNS and CDR2 SASEGT. Here the CDR3 DNA reads TGTGCCAGCACCTTCGGTCTACTTTCGGGCGAGCAGTACTTC. It is translated as CASTFGLLSGEQYF.

This clonotype was seen a handful of times. The V gene is TRBV12-3 or TRBV12-4, the J gene TRBJ2-3; perhaps TRBD2 as D (7 bases). This CDR3 has 18 amino acids. The germline V and J ends were trimmed by 6 bases and 2 bases, with 24 bases remaining between them. The CDR3 loop reads CASRRLVRPAGATDTQYF. The CDR3 DNA is TGTGCCAGCAGGAGACTAGTTAGGCCTGCGGGGGCCACAGATACGCAGTATTTT.

In this sample, this clonotype turned up a few times. The chain joins TRBV15 to TRBJ2-5; D not resolved. V lost 5 bases, J lost 4 bases, and 8 bases lay in between. CDR1 is LNHNV, CDR2 YYDKDF, per germline (reference sequence). This CDR3 has 12 residues. The CDR3, as DNA: TGTGCCACCAGCGCTGACGCAGAGACCCAGTACTTC. Its protein product is CATSADAETQYF.

This clonotype showed up just once. An end of the junction differs from the germline gene, which may be a read error. The chain combines TRBV6-1 with TRBJ1-3; tentatively, D is TRBD1 (6 bases). The CDR3 consists of 15 residues. The germline V gene encodes CDR1 MNHNS and CDR2 SASEGT. CDR3 in amino acids: CGSSEAKGVGNTIYF. CDR3 DNA sequence: TGTGGCAGCAGTGAAGCAAAGGGGGTCGGAAACACCATATATTTT.

J is TRBJ1-5 and V is TRBV12-5; 11 positions agree with TRBD1. The V gene's germline CDR1 is LGHNT and CDR2 FRNRAP. This CDR3 is built from 19 residues. With V trimmed by 2 bases and J by 3 bases, 12 bases remained unmatched. The CDR3 loop is CASGLRPAGTGGSNQPQHF. CDR3 nucleotide sequence: TGTGCTAGTGGTTTGAGACCGGCAGGGACAGGGGGTTCCAATCAGCCCCAGCATTTT.

The sample holds a few counts of this clonotype. The CDR3 DNA is TGCAGTGCAGCCCCAGGGGGAAGCAATCAGCCCCAGCATTTT. Its translation is CSAAPGGSNQPQHF. The chain has TRBV20-1 and TRBJ1-5, with 7 bases lining up with TRBD1. Per germline, CDR1 DFQATT and CDR2 SNEGSKA (reference sequence). V was pared by 6 bases and J by 1 base, with 6 bases of the junction left unmatched. The CDR3 is 14 residues long.

The genes are TRBV2 and TRBJ2-3; tentative D call: TRBD1 (6 bases). The CDR3 has 14 residues. CDR1 SNHLY and CDR2 FYNNEI come from the germline V gene. Trimming shortened V by 6 bases and J by 2 bases, and 12 bases separated the two germline ends. The DNA for the CDR3 is TGTGCCAGCAGAGCGACAGGACTCACAGATACGCAGTATTTT. Translation: CASRATGLTDTQYF. The full variable domain, in which reference TRBV2 and TRBJ2-3 provide the parts outside the CDR3, is EPEVTQTPSHQVTQMGQEVILRCVPISNHLYFYWYRQILGQKVEFLVSFYNNEISEKSEIFDDQFSVERPDGSNFTLKIRSTKLEDSAMYFCASRATGLTDTQYFGPGTRLTVL.

This clonotype was observed a few times. The J gene is TRBJ2-6, the V gene TRBV10-3; TRBD1 matches at 8 bases. CDR1 is ENHRY, CDR2 SYGVKD, per germline. V gave up 4 bases and J gave up 5 bases; unmatched junction bases: 4. This CDR3 comprises 15 residues. The CDR3 is CAISVGQDRANVLTF. As DNA, the CDR3 is TGTGCCATCAGTGTGGGACAGGACAGGGCCAACGTCCTGACTTTC.

This clonotype turned up a few times. This rearrangement joins TRBV6-1 to TRBJ2-5; 7 nucleotides line up with TRBD1. The CDR3 spans 17 residues. V was pared by 2 bases and J by 5 bases, with 14 bases of the junction left unmatched. Germline loops: CDR1 MNHNS, CDR2 SASEGT. The CDR3 DNA reads TGTGCCAGCAGTGAAAGGCGTGGAAGGGGGCTTGGGGAGACCCAGTACTTC. Amino acid sequence: CASSERRGRGLGETQYF.

This clonotype was seen ten or more times. This chain's CDR3 is CASTLGNTEAFF. The CDR3 DNA is TGTGCCAGTACCTTGGGGAACACTGAAGCTTTCTTT. V is TRBV12-3 or TRBV12-4 and J is TRBJ1-1; D unresolved. This CDR3 has 12 amino acids. Trimming pared 9 bases from V and 1 base from J, leaving 9 bases between.

In this sample, this clonotype turned up a few times. This chain links TRBV20-1 with TRBJ2-1; TRBD2 matches at 16 bases. This CDR3 is 18 amino acids long. Trimming removed 4 bases from V and 7 bases from J; junction bases left unmatched: 13. The V gene's germline CDR1 is DFQATT and CDR2 SNEGSKA (reference sequence). CDR3 sequence (DNA): TGCAGTGCTAAGGTGGGAATGGGACTAGCGGGAGGGCTGAATGAGCAGTTCTTC. As protein: CSAKVGMGLAGGLNEQFF.

This clonotype appeared a few times. The genes are TRBV28 and TRBJ2-7; tentative D call: TRBD1 (6 bases). The CDR3 sequence is 17 residues long. Germline CDR1 reads MDHEN; CDR2 reads SYDVKM. Trimming removed 5 bases from V and 3 bases from J, with 23 bases in between. CDR3 sequence (DNA): TGTGCCAGCAGTGACCCGAGGGGCCAGGGGCCCAACTACGAGCAGTACTTC. As protein: CASSDPRGQGPNYEQYF.

The chain joins TRBV20-1 to TRBJ2-7, with 7 bases identical to TRBD2. V dropped 4 bases and J dropped 2; count of bases not matched to a gene: 8. This CDR3 region has 14 residues. CDR1 and CDR2 (germline): DFQATT, SNEGSKA (reference sequence). Here the CDR3 DNA reads TGCAGTGCTACCCTTGGGGAGGGAGCCTACGAGCAGTACTTC. Amino acid sequence: CSATLGEGAYEQYF.

This clonotype showed up just a few times. The junction shows a germline mismatch at one end, possibly a read error. The V gene is TRBV7-8, the J gene TRBJ2-7, with 8 positions matching TRBD2. In germline, CDR1 is SGHVS, CDR2 FQNEAQ. The CDR3 sequence is 14 residues long. CDR3 amino acids: CASSLAGLVGGRDF. The CDR3 DNA is TGTGCCAGCAGCTTAGCGGGACTAGTCGGCGGCCGAGACTTC.